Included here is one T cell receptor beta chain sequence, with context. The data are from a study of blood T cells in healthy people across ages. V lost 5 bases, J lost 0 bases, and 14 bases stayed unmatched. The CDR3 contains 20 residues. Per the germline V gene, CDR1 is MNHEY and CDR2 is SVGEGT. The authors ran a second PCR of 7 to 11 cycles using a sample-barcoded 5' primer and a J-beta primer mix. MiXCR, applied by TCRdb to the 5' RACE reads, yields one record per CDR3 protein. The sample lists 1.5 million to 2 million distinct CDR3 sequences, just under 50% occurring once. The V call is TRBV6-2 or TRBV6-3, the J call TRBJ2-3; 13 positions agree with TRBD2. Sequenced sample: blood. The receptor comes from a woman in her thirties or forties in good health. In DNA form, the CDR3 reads TGTGCCAGCAGTCCCGGCGTAAGACTAGCGGGGGGTCCTAGCACAGATACGCAGTATTTT. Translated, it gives CASSPGVRLAGGPSTDTQYF.